These 8 T cell receptor beta chains originate from one sample sequenced in a study of T cell changes during pregnancy in multiple sclerosis (dated by TCRdb to the late 2010s). Library prep was done by the immunoSEQ multiplex PCR assay. TCRdb took this table from immuneACCESS and kept in-frame rearrangements with V and J called. Such tables lack part of the clones; where checked against another copy, unresolved V genes explain under half of the gap, and the rest is unexplained. Across this sample there are around 44,000 clones, with 94% seen only once. 7.5% to 9.5% of the sample goes to the ten largest clones. The sequencing here drew on CD8+ T cells from peripheral blood mononuclear cells, taken in the third trimester of pregnancy. All receptors derive from a female donor with multiple sclerosis, enrolled in a pregnancy study.

The rearrangement joins TRBV5-4 to TRBJ2-1; possible D gene TRBD2, 5 bases. Trimming cost V 7 bases and J 5 bases, with 13 bases left between them. Germline values: CDR1 SGHNT, CDR2 YYREEE (reference sequence). CDR3 length: 13 amino acids. Written as DNA, the CDR3 is TGTGCCAGCGATAACCCCGGGGACAATGAGCAGTTCTTC. Translation: CASDNPGDNEQFF.

The chain uses TRBV28 and TRBJ2-2; tentative D call: TRBD1 (6 bases). V was trimmed by 4 bases and J by 3 bases, leaving 21 bases between them. Per the germline V gene, CDR1 is MDHEN and CDR2 is SYDVKM. The CDR3 extends over 18 amino acids. This CDR3 is CASSSNRALRWDTGELFF. The CDR3 nucleotides read TGTGCCAGCAGTTCGAACAGGGCGCTCAGGTGGGACACCGGGGAGCTGTTTTTT.

CDR3 in DNA: TGTGCCAGCAGCTTCGGGACTAGCGTCTACGAGCAGTACTTC. Its protein product is CASSFGTSVYEQYF. The V and J genes are TRBV5-6 and TRBJ2-7; 10 nucleotides agree with TRBD2. This CDR3 has 14 residues. With 2 bases clipped from V and 3 bases from J, the junction kept 2 bases outside the gene matches. CDR1 is SGHDT, CDR2 YYEEEE, per germline.

This clone has a single count. The V and J genes are TRBV2 and TRBJ1-2, with 10 bases that match TRBD1. V shed 6 bases, J shed 3 bases, and the junction held 13 bases outside the gene matches. This CDR3 contains 17 residues. Germline CDR1 is SNHLY and CDR2 is FYNNEI. CDR3 DNA sequence: TGTGCCAGCAGCCGCGGAGGGACAGGGGCTGGAGACTATGGCTACACCTTC. Its translation: CASSRGGTGAGDYGYTF.

The chain is built from TRBV2 and TRBJ2-4; TRBD1 might be the D (5 bases). Trimming removed 0 bases from V and 0 bases from J, with 15 bases in between. CDR1 and CDR2 from the germline V gene are SNHLY and FYNNEI. This CDR3 has 18 amino acids. CDR3: CASSEAVLQAIAKNIQYF. The CDR3 bases are TGTGCCAGCAGTGAAGCGGTCTTACAGGCCATAGCCAAAAACATTCAGTACTTC.

The sample holds one count of this clone. This rearrangement joins TRBV19 to TRBJ2-7, with TRBD2 matching 7 bases. V dropped 3 bases and J dropped 3; count of bases not matched to a gene: 8. Looked up from germline, CDR1 is LNHDA and CDR2 is SQIVND (reference sequence). CDR3 size: 15 residues. The CDR3 sequence: CASSILREGRYEQYF. The CDR3 DNA sequence: TGTGCCAGTAGTATCTTAAGGGAGGGCCGCTACGAGCAGTACTTC. Complete variable domain (other parts from reference TRBV19 and TRBJ2-7): DGGITQSPKYLFRKEGQNVTLSCEQNLNHDAMYWYRQDPGQGLRLIYYSQIVNDFQKGDIAEGYSVSREKKESFPLTVTSAQKNPTAFYLCASSILREGRYEQYFGPGTRLTVT.

The chain couples TRBV15 to TRBJ2-5, with D perhaps matching TRBD2 (5 bases). The CDR3 totals 15 residues. The germline CDR1 and CDR2 sequences are LNHNV and YYDKDF (reference sequence). Trimming removed 5 bases from V and 5 bases from J, with 18 bases in between. CDR3: CATSLVDWPVETQYF. The CDR3 DNA follows: TGTGCCACCAGCTTAGTGGACTGGCCGGTGGAGACCCAGTACTTC.

This sequence joins TRBV27 and TRBJ2-1, with 7 nucleotides matching TRBD1. The CDR3 runs to 14 residues. CDR1 and CDR2 from the germline V gene are MNHEY and SMNVEV (reference sequence). The V segment lost 4 bases and the J segment 7 bases; nucleotides outside the gene matches: 7. DNA for the CDR3: TGTGCCAGCAGTTCTAGACAGGGCTCGAATGAGCAGTTCTTC. Translated, it gives CASSSRQGSNEQFF.